This T cell receptor (beta chain) was sequenced in a study of CD8 T cells in Susac syndrome. The authors reverse transcribed about 0.5 to 1 ug RNA with random hexamers. TCRdb used MiXCR to reprocess the immunoSEQ multiplex PCR reads, holding one entry per CDR3 protein. In the table there are over 150,000 distinct CDR3 sequences, approximately 94% of which are singletons. Trimming cost V 1 base and J 5 bases, with 8 bases left between them. CDR1 is LGHDT and CDR2 is YNNKEL in the germline V gene (reference sequence). The CDR3 spans 13 residues. The sequencing sample was made of CD4+ T cells from PBMCs. This TCR derives from a human donor with Susac syndrome. This chain connects TRBV3-1 to TRBJ1-1; no firm D call. CDR3 sequence reads: CASSQVKGTEAFF. The CDR3 bases are TGTGCCAGCAGCCAAGTTAAGGGAACTGAAGCTTTCTTT.